Below, 29 T cell receptor beta chains from the same sample are listed, as sequenced in a study of PD-L1 blockade in urothelial cancer. Here immunoSEQ multiplex PCR was the method, and the copy in TCRdb shows in-frame clones only, minus some. The sample carries tens of thousands of clones, 70% to 90% recorded once. Time point reported: peripheral blood 6 weeks after treatment start. Sequencing was performed on PBMCs, taken around atezolizumab (anti-PD-L1) treatment. The receptors derive from a man in his 70s with urothelial cancer.

V is TRBV28 and J is TRBJ2-7; 8 bases fit TRBD1. The CDR3 spans 14 residues. Germline V CDR1 and CDR2: MDHEN, SYDVKM. The J segment lost 6 bases and the V segment lost 5 bases, leaving 9 bases of the junction unmatched. For the CDR3, the DNA is TGTGCCAGCAGTCTGACAGGGGAATTGAGCGAGCAGTACTTC. This encodes CASSLTGELSEQYF. Full variable domain (missing parts from reference TRBV28 and TRBJ2-7): DVKVTQSSRYLVKRTGEKVFLECVQDMDHENMFWYRQDPGLGLRLIYFSYDVKMKEKGDIPEGYSVSREKKERFSLILESASTNQTSMYLCASSLTGELSEQYFGPGTRLTVT.

This chain links TRBV27 with TRBJ2-1, with 9 positions matching TRBD1. Germline loops: CDR1 MNHEY, CDR2 SMNVEV (reference sequence). V was clipped by 3 bases and J by 7 bases; unmatched bases: 7. The CDR3 loop spans 15 amino acids. The CDR3 DNA is TGTGCCAGCAGTTTGGACAGGGGAATGGGGAATGAGCAGTTCTTC. Its translation: CASSLDRGMGNEQFF.

The rearrangement joins TRBV2 to TRBJ2-1; weak D call: TRBD1 (9 bases). Germline V gene data show CDR1 as SNHLY and CDR2 as FYNNEI. V was shortened by 5 bases and J by 6 bases, with 17 bases between the two germline ends. There are 15 residues in the CDR3. This CDR3 is CASSRIAGQGNEQFF. CDR3 nucleotides: TGTGCCAGCAGTCGAATAGCGGGACAGGGCAATGAGCAGTTCTTC.

This chain joins TRBV20-1 and TRBJ2-1; D unclear. Trimming shortened V by 2 bases and J by 10 bases, and 9 bases separated the two germline ends. Germline V gene sequence: CDR1 DFQATT, CDR2 SNEGSKA (reference sequence). The CDR3 totals 11 residues. CDR3 loop: CSARPDWEQFF. The CDR3 DNA reads TGCAGTGCTAGACCTGACTGGGAGCAGTTCTTC.

CDR3 in DNA: TGCGCCAGCAGCTTGGGACAGGGGGACTATGGCTACACCTTC. It translates to CASSLGQGDYGYTF. The chain is built from TRBV5-1 and TRBJ1-2; 9 bases agree with TRBD1. Looked up from germline, CDR1 is SGHRS and CDR2 is YFSETQ. V shed 0 bases and J 3 bases; nucleotides not matched to a gene: 0. This CDR3 contains 14 residues.

J is TRBJ2-7 and V is TRBV2; perhaps TRBD2 as D (6 bases). V was shortened by 2 bases and J by 4 bases, with 15 bases between the two germline ends. The V gene's germline CDR1 is SNHLY and CDR2 FYNNEI. This CDR3 has 15 amino acids. The CDR3 sequence is CASSESSGPYYEQYF. DNA for the CDR3: TGTGCCAGCAGTGAAAGTAGCGGTCCTTATTACGAGCAGTACTTC.

J is TRBJ2-3 and V is TRBV10-3, with D maybe TRBD2 (5 bases). Germline CDR1 is ENHRY and CDR2 is SYGVKD. V was cut by 2 bases and J by 8 bases, with 11 bases left in between. This CDR3 has 13 residues. The CDR3 region is CAISELATATQYF. The CDR3 DNA reads as TGTGCCATCAGTGAGCTAGCCACCGCTACGCAGTATTTT.

V is TRBV14 and J is TRBJ1-2; D remains unclear. The CDR3 has 12 residues. Germline values: CDR1 SGHDN, CDR2 FVKESK. The V and J ends lost 4 bases and 4 bases respectively, with 7 bases between them. The CDR3 DNA reads as TGTGCCAGCAGCCCCTACCTCTATGGCTACACCTTC. Protein sequence: CASSPYLYGYTF.

The gene calls are TRBV13 and TRBJ1-2; D is perhaps TRBD1 (5 bases). There are 15 residues in the CDR3. CDR1 and CDR2 (germline): PRHDT, FYEKMQ (reference sequence). V lost 2 bases, J lost 4 bases, and 14 bases lay in between. Here the CDR3 reads CASSLRTQGSYGYTF. The CDR3 region has the DNA TGTGCCAGCAGCTTAAGGACCCAGGGAAGCTATGGCTACACCTTC.

CDR3 sequence (DNA): TGTGCCAGCGCGGCGGGGCTTAACAATGAGCAGTTCTTC. The encoded protein is CASAAGLNNEQFF. The chain combines TRBV2 with TRBJ2-1; tentative D call: TRBD2 (6 bases). V lost 8 bases, J lost 5 bases, and 13 bases lay in between. The CDR3 is 13 amino acids. Germline values: CDR1 SNHLY, CDR2 FYNNEI. Complete variable domain (other parts from reference TRBV2 and TRBJ2-1): EPEVTQTPSHQVTQMGQEVILRCVPISNHLYFYWYRQILGQKVEFLVSFYNNEISEKSEIFDDQFSVERPDGSNFTLKIRSTKLEDSAMYFCASAAGLNNEQFFGPGTRLTVL.

This clone occurred a few times. The chain uses TRBV28 and TRBJ1-5; 8 nucleotides line up with TRBD1. J gave up 7 bases and V 5 bases, and 4 bases lay outside the gene matches. Germline loops: CDR1 MDHEN, CDR2 SYDVKM. The CDR3 runs to 13 residues. The CDR3 DNA reads as TGTGCCAGCAGTCGGGACAGGTTGCAGCCCCAGCATTTT. Its protein product is CASSRDRLQPQHF.

This sequence joins TRBV10-3 and TRBJ1-2, with D uncertain. The CDR3 runs to 12 residues. Trimming took 9 bases from V and 8 from J, leaving 16 bases between them. In germline, CDR1 is ENHRY, CDR2 SYGVKD. The CDR3 DNA sequence: TGTGCCATTCTGGGGTGGGGAGGAGGCTACACCTTC. Its protein product is CAILGWGGGYTF.

The V call is TRBV18, the J call TRBJ2-7, with D unclear. Germline assignment: CDR1 KGHSH and CDR2 LQKENI. V lost 1 base, J lost 1 base, and 5 bases lay in between. The CDR3 has 13 amino acids. CDR3 coding DNA: TGTGCCAGCTCACCACAGGAGTCCTACGAGCAGTACTTC. Amino acids: CASSPQESYEQYF. Using reference TRBV18 and TRBJ2-7 for the parts outside the CDR3, the full variable domain is NAGVMQNPRHLVRRRGQEARLRCSPMKGHSHVYWYRQLPEEGLKFMVYLQKENIIDESGMPKERFSAEFPKEGPSILRIQQVVRGDSAAYFCASSPQESYEQYFGPGTRLTVT.

The chain uses TRBV9 and TRBJ1-2; D is possibly TRBD1 (5 bases). The CDR3 has 15 residues. V gave up 2 bases and J gave up 0 bases, with 11 bases separating them. In germline, CDR1 is SGDLS, CDR2 YYNGEE. The CDR3, as DNA: TGTGCCAGCAGCGTTACAGGTACAGCTAACTATGGCTACACCTTC. Protein product: CASSVTGTANYGYTF.

This chain uses TRBV27 with TRBJ1-2; 9 positions match TRBD1. With V trimmed by 5 bases and J by 4 bases, 5 bases remained unmatched. The CDR3 length is 14 residues. CDR1 is MNHEY and CDR2 is SMNVEV in the germline V gene (reference sequence). The CDR3 DNA reads as TGTGCCAGCAGTGCCGGGACAGGGCCCTATGGCTACACCTTC. It translates to CASSAGTGPYGYTF.

The chain has TRBV4-1 and TRBJ2-1, with 9 bases matching TRBD2. After removal of 0 bases from V and 4 bases from J, the junction contained 7 bases not matched to a gene. CDR3 length equals 17 residues. CDR1 MGHRA and CDR2 YSYEKL come from the germline V gene. The CDR3 DNA sequence: TGCGCCAGCAGCCAAGAGGAGGCGACTAGCGGTTACAATGAGCAGTTCTTC. As protein: CASSQEEATSGYNEQFF.

The chain links TRBV5-6 to TRBJ2-5; 9 bases agree with TRBD2. CDR1 SGHDT and CDR2 YYEEEE come from the germline V gene. The CDR3 is 16 amino acids. The V and J ends lost 10 bases and 3 bases, in that order; junction bases with no gene match: 16. CDR3 sequence reads: CAGLLPGTSRKETQYF. The CDR3 nucleotides are TGTGCCGGCCTCTTACCCGGGACTAGCAGAAAAGAGACCCAGTACTTC.

The chain combines TRBV5-1 with TRBJ2-1, with 9 positions matching TRBD1. The CDR3 has 15 residues. Germline trimming cut 0 bases from V and 9 bases from J; bases unmatched to any gene: 7. Germline V gene sequence: CDR1 SGHRS, CDR2 YFSETQ. The CDR3 DNA reads as TGCGCCAGCAGCTTGGCCCCGGGACAGGGCGTTGAGCAGTTCTTC. Encoded protein: CASSLAPGQGVEQFF.

V gene TRBV27 combines with J gene TRBJ2-1; TRBD1 is a possible D gene (6 bases). V was clipped by 3 bases and J by 1 base, with 10 bases between them. The CDR3 covers 15 residues. Germline V gene sequence: CDR1 MNHEY, CDR2 SMNVEV (reference sequence). The CDR3 sequence is CASSFNRESYNEQFF. The CDR3 DNA is TGTGCCAGCAGTTTCAACAGGGAGTCCTACAATGAGCAGTTCTTC.

V usage is TRBV10-3 and J usage is TRBJ2-7, with 7 bases matching TRBD1. Germline trimming cut 0 bases from V and 4 bases from J; bases unmatched to any gene: 9. The CDR3 runs 16 residues. CDR1 and CDR2 (germline): ENHRY, SYGVKD. The CDR3 loop is CAISESERQGSYEQYF. In DNA, the CDR3 is TGTGCCATCAGTGAGTCGGAGAGACAGGGATCGTACGAGCAGTACTTC.

In its sample, this clone was seen once. This sequence joins TRBV6-5 and TRBJ1-1; 8 positions match TRBD1. The V gene's germline CDR1 is MNHEY and CDR2 SVGAGI. V gave up 6 bases and J gave up 1 base; unmatched junction bases: 7. The CDR3 has 15 amino acids. The CDR3 sequence is CASRRAGGGNTEAFF. The CDR3 DNA reads TGTGCCAGCAGGAGAGCAGGGGGCGGGAACACTGAAGCTTTCTTT.

V is TRBV7-6 and J is TRBJ1-4; D is ambiguous. CDR3 length: 14 amino acids. Germline V lookup: CDR1 SGHVS, CDR2 FNYEAQ. V was pared by 0 bases and J by 0 bases, with 2 bases between. The CDR3 DNA follows: TGTGCCAGCAGCTTAGCCGCAACTAATGAAAAACTGTTTTTT. Its protein product is CASSLAATNEKLFF. The entire variable domain, with the rest obtained from reference TRBV7-6 and TRBJ1-4, is as follows: GAGVSQSPRYKVTKRGQDVALRCDPISGHVSLYWYRQALGQGPEFLTYFNYEAQQDKSGLPNDRFSAERPEGSISTLTIQRTEQRDSAMYRCASSLAATNEKLFFGSGTQLSVL.

V usage is TRBV7-9 and J usage is TRBJ1-1; D may be TRBD1 (5 bases). The V gene's germline CDR1 is SEHNR and CDR2 FQNEAQ (reference sequence). CDR3 length equals 14 residues. The ends were cut back, 1 base at V and 6 bases at J, with 12 bases in the middle. The CDR3 reads CASSLVPLGAEAFF. The CDR3 DNA sequence: TGTGCCAGCAGCTTAGTCCCTTTAGGGGCTGAAGCTTTCTTT.

The chain couples TRBV19 to TRBJ1-4; D uncertain. CDR1 is LNHDA, CDR2 SQIVND, per germline (reference sequence). The CDR3 runs 12 residues. Trimming stripped 7 bases from V and 8 bases from J, with 11 bases between. CDR3 coding DNA: TGTGCCAGTAACGGGGAGAAGGAAAAACTGTTTTTT. Translated: CASNGEKEKLFF.

The CDR3 DNA is TGTGCCAGCACCGCAGGGAGGCTAGCAACAGATACGCAGTATTTT. Protein product: CASTAGRLATDTQYF. V is TRBV28 and J is TRBJ2-3; D may be TRBD2 (6 bases). CDR1 and CDR2 from the germline V gene are MDHEN and SYDVKM. The CDR3 length is 15 residues. The ends were cut back, 7 bases at V and 3 bases at J, with 17 bases in the middle.

This rearrangement joins TRBV11-2 to TRBJ2-1; the match to TRBD1 covers 9 bases. V shed 7 bases, J shed 0 bases, and the junction held 7 bases outside the gene matches. This CDR3 has 16 amino acids. Germline V lookup: CDR1 SGHAT, CDR2 FQNNGV. Here the CDR3 reads CASTPGTGSSYNEQFF. Here the CDR3 DNA reads TGTGCCAGCACCCCTGGGACAGGGAGCTCCTACAATGAGCAGTTCTTC.

This chain connects TRBV6-1 to TRBJ2-7, with 7 bases matching TRBD1. The CDR3 runs 11 residues. The germline CDR1 and CDR2 sequences are MNHNS and SASEGT. V lost 8 bases, J lost 5 bases, and 3 bases stayed unmatched. The DNA of the CDR3 is TGTGCCAGCGACAGGGCCCACGAGCAGTACTTC. Protein sequence: CASDRAHEQYF.

The gene calls are TRBV7-6 and TRBJ2-1, with a tentative D call TRBD2 (6 bases). The ends were cut back, 2 bases at V and 8 bases at J, with 16 bases in the middle. Looked up from germline, CDR1 is SGHVS and CDR2 is FNYEAQ. There are 15 residues in the CDR3. CDR3 nucleotide sequence: TGTGCCAGCAGCTTAATTGGACTACTTCAGGATGAGCAGTTCTTC. It codes for CASSLIGLLQDEQFF. Combining the CDR3 with reference TRBV7-6 and TRBJ2-1 gives the whole variable domain GAGVSQSPRYKVTKRGQDVALRCDPISGHVSLYWYRQALGQGPEFLTYFNYEAQQDKSGLPNDRFSAERPEGSISTLTIQRTEQRDSAMYRCASSLIGLLQDEQFFGPGTRLTVL.

The genes are TRBV7-9 and TRBJ2-1; D perhaps matches TRBD2 (7 bases). Germline V CDR1 and CDR2: SEHNR, FQNEAQ (reference sequence). This CDR3 is built from 16 residues. V lost 5 bases to trimming and J lost 5 bases, with 19 bases between them. CDR3 sequence: CASSLGGGWGNNEQFF. Here the CDR3 DNA reads TGTGCCAGCAGCCTAGGGGGGGGTTGGGGGAACAATGAGCAGTTCTTC.